The rows below give T cell receptor beta chains drawn from one sample of a study of blood T cell repertoires in COVID-19. Some clones are missing from TCRdb's copy, which holds only in-frame ones; the method was immunoSEQ multiplex PCR. There are roughly 250,000 clones in the sample; approximately 90% occur only once, and about 6% lies in the top ten. Sequencing was performed on PBMCs or T cells enriched from blood (not recorded which). The receptor source for this set is a woman younger than 45 with acute COVID-19. Each CDR3 is given without its conserved first and last residue.

v_gene,CDR3aa
TRBV19,ASSIGGSSGIHGYT
TRBV6-1,ASSERRDRGNTEAF
TRBV7-3,ASRASLISNEQF
TRBV2,ASTATSIGAKNIQY
TRBV5-4,ASSLDGRTKTNYGYT
TRBV9,ASSVAYGGSEKLF
TRBV23-1,ASSQCPSLASGIGYEQY
TRBV10-2,ASSDRAYYGYT
TRBV11-2,ASSFGSQETQY
TRBV28,ASSFRGSSPLH
TRBV29-1,SVEDPGGAYNEQF
TRBV28,ASKQYRTEAF
TRBV6-1,ASSERRDEAF
TRBV3-1/TRBV3-2,ASSPIQGSAYEQY
TRBV5-1,ASSLGTGDTEAF
TRBV7-2,ASSSPGNTQY
TRBV6-2/TRBV6-3,ASSLSAVRQPQH
TRBV3-1/TRBV3-2,ASSPYSNTEAF
TRBV27,ASSGTGGRYGYT
TRBV28,ASSFESGSTNEKLF
TRBV25-1,ASSGTGTGVYEQY
TRBV28,ASSGASGQGWQETQY
TRBV29-1,SVKGAAKNIQY
TRBV30,AWSLYTSGGLRGELF
TRBV7-3,ASSLGTGANTQY
TRBV2,ASSERQYSNQPQH
TRBV4-1,ASSQDLAGGLLDTQY
TRBV3-1/TRBV3-2,ASSPAAGGSYEQY
TRBV27,ASSIAGELF
TRBV18,ASSPTTSVQETQY
TRBV2,ASSRGQGWSTQY
TRBV16,ASSRQGVGNTEAF
TRBV7-2,ASSFSGMDTQY
TRBV5-1,ASSWGPPNSPLH
TRBV19,ASSKRTSGRSLHHTDTQY
TRBV5-6,ASGRDLGNTIY
TRBV20-1,SASVRDRYGYT
TRBV6-4,ASSAFDRGSSYNEQF
TRBV4-1,ASSHIQIQGPSGELF
TRBV6-5,ASKETQAQETQY
TRBV2,ASPGLNGYT
TRBV20-1,SASGTSLGTDTQY
TRBV5-1,ASSSPLTGGSYEQY
TRBV3-1/TRBV3-2,ASSRSTEKLF
TRBV5-1,ASSLGLAGDLGTQY
TRBV12-3/TRBV12-4,ASSPQGDTIY
TRBV24-1,ATTSGLQSSYNEQF
TRBV7-9,ASSTGGTEAF
TRBV2,ASSEAIVLSVYEQY
TRBV9,ASSVEEYGYT
TRBV4-3,ASSPYRQDSTDTQY
TRBV7-3,ASSPHRGSGGAFYEQF
TRBV6-2/TRBV6-3,ASSYGRTGSPLH
TRBV12-3/TRBV12-4,ASSLGGENQH
TRBV5-1,ASSLEGFGAGGYT
TRBV11-2,ASRSAYEQY
TRBV5-8,ASSLAAIPISGANVLT
TRBV5-4,ASSLGTGTTNTGELF
TRBV30,AWTPTGSGEQF
TRBV2,ASSVSGGLNEQF